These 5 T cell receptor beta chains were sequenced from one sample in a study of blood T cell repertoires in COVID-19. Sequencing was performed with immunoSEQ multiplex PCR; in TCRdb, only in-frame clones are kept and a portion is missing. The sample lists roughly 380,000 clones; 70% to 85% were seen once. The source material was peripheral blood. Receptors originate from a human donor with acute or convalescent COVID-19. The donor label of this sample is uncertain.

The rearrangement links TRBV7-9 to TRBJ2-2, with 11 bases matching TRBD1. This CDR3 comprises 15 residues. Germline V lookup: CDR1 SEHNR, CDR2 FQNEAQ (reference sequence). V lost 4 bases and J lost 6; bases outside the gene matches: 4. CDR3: CASSSGTGGSGELFF. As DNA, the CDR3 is TGTGCCAGCAGCTCAGGGACAGGGGGATCCGGGGAGCTGTTTTTT.

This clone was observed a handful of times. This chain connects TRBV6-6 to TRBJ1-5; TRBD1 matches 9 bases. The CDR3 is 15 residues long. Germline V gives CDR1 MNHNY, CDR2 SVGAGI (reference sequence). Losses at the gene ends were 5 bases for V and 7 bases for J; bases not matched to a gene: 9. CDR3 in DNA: TGTGCCAGCAGTCCTTTCGACAGGGGGAACCAGCCCCAGCATTTT. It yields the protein CASSPFDRGNQPQHF.

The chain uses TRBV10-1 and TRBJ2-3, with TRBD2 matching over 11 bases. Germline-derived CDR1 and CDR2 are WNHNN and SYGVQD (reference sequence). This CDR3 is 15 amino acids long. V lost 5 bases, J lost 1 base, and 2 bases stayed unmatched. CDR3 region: CASSQTSGGTDTQYF. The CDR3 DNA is TGCGCCAGCAGTCAGACTAGCGGGGGCACAGATACGCAGTATTTT.

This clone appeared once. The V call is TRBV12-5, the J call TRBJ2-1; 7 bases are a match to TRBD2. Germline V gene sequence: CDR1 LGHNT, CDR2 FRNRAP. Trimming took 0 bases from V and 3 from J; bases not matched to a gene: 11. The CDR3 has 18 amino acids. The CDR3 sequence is CASGLVGPVAGDYNEQFF. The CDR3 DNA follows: TGTGCTAGTGGTTTGGTCGGACCCGTTGCGGGGGACTACAATGAGCAGTTCTTC.

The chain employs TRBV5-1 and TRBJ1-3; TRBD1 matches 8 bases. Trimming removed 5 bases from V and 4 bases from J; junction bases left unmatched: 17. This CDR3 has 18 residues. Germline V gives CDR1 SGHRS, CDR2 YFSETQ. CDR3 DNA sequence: TGCGCCAGCAGTTTACCGAACCGACAGGGGCTAGCAGGAAACACCATATATTTT. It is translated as CASSLPNRQGLAGNTIYF. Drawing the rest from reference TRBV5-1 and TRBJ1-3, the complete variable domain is KAGVTQTPRYLIKTRGQQVTLSCSPISGHRSVSWYQQTPGQGLQFLFEYFSETQRNKGNFPGRFSGRQFSNSRSEMNVSTLELGDSALYLCASSLPNRQGLAGNTIYFGEGSWLTVV.